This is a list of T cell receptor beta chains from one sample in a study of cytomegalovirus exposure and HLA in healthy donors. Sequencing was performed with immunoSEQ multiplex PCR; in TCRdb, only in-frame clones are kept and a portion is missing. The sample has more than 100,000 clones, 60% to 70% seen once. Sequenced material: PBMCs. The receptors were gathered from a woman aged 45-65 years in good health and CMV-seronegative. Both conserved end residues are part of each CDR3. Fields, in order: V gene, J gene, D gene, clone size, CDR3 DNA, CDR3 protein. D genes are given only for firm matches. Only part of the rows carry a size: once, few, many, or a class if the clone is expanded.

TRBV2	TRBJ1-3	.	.	TGCGCCAGCAGTGAACAGGGTCTGAGTGGAAACACCATATATTTT	CASSEQGLSGNTIYF
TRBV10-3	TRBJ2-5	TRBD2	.	TGTGCCGTAGCCACCCAGCGGGAGCCGGAGACCCAGTACTTC	CAVATQREPETQYF
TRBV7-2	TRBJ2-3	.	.	TGTGCCAGCTCCCAGGGGCAAGATACGCAGTATTTT	CASSQGQDTQYF
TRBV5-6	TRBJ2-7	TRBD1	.	TGTGCCAGCAGCACCGGACAGGGGGCGGGTGAGCAGTACTTC	CASSTGQGAGEQYF
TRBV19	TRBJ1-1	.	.	TGTGCCGTAAGCTTGGGGGCCACTATGAACACTGAAGCTTTCTTT	CAVSLGATMNTEAFF
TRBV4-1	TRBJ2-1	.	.	TGCGCCAGCAGCCAAGAGGCTACACAAGGGGTTGGGTATGAGCAGTTCTTC	CASSQEATQGVGYEQFF
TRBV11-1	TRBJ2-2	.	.	TGTGCCAGCAGCTATGAACAGTACACCGGGGAGCTGTTTTTT	CASSYEQYTGELFF
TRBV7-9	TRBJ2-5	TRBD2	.	TGTGCCAGCAGCCCGGGACTAGCGGGGCTACAAGAGACCCAGTACTTC	CASSPGLAGLQETQYF
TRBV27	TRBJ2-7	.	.	TGTGCCAGCAGCTTTGGAGGATACTACGACGAGCAGTACTTC	CASSFGGYYDEQYF
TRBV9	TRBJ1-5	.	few	TGTGCCAGCAGCGTAGATTGGGCTTATAGCAATCAGCCCCAGCATTTT	CASSVDWAYSNQPQHF
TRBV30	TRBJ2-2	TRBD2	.	TGTGCCTGGAGTGGACGACTAGCGGGGGCTACCGGGGAGCTGTTTTTT	CAWSGRLAGATGELFF
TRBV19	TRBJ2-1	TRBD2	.	TGTGCCAGTACGGTTTCAAGCGGGAGTAGGAGGAATGAGCAGTTCTTC	CASTVSSGSRRNEQFF
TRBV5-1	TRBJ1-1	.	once	TGCGCCAGCAGCTTGAATATCAACACTGAAGCTTTCTTT	CASSLNINTEAFF
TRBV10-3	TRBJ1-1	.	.	TGTGCCATCAGTGAGGGAGGATTTAACACTGAAGCTTTCTTT	CAISEGGFNTEAFF
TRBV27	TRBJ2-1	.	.	TGTGCCAGCAGTTTATTCGGCAATGAGCAGTTCTTC	CASSLFGNEQFF
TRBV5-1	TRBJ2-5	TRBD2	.	TGCGCCAGCAGCTTGGGGGTGCTGTTAGCGGGGGGCCGAGAGCAGTACTTC	CASSLGVLLAGGREQYF
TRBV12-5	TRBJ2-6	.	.	TGTGCTAGTGGCAAGATTAGCTCTGGGGCCAACGTCCTGACTTTC	CASGKISSGANVLTF
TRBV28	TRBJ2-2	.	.	TGTGCCAGCAAGATCTTGCAGGGAAGCACCGGGGAGCTGTTTTTT	CASKILQGSTGELFF
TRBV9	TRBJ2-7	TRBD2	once	TGTGCCAGCAGCGTAGCTGGGGGGGACTACGAGCAGTACTTC	CASSVAGGDYEQYF
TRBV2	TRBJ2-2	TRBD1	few	TGTGCCAGCAATTCTTTCACACCACAGGGGCCAGGGGAGCTGTTTTTT	CASNSFTPQGPGELFF
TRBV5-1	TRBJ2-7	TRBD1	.	TGCGCCAGCAGCTTGGGGACAGGGAGGTACGAGCAGTACTTC	CASSLGTGRYEQYF
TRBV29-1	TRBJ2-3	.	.	TGCAGCGGACAGTCTCTTCAGGATACGCAGTATTTT	CSGQSLQDTQYF
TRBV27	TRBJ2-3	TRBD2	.	TGTGCCAGCAGTTTATGGCCTAGCGGGGGCACAGATACGCAGTATTTT	CASSLWPSGGTDTQYF
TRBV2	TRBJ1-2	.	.	TGTGCCAGCAGTGAAGAGGGGGAGGGCTATGGCTACACCTTC	CASSEEGEGYGYTF
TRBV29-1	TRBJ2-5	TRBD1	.	TGCAGCGTAGCAACCGGGACAGGTTTGCGGGAGACCCAGTACTTC	CSVATGTGLRETQYF
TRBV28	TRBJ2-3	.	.	TGTGCCAGCAGGGGGGCAGCGGGAAACGCAGATACGCAGTATTTT	CASRGAAGNADTQYF
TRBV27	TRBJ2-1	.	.	TGTGCCAGCAGTCTTAGCGAGAAGCCCTACAATGAGCAGTTCTTC	CASSLSEKPYNEQFF